This T cell receptor beta chain was recorded in a study of T cells expressing NK-cell markers. On the study more broadly: It was sorted CD3+CD56-NKG2C+, CD3+CD56+NKG2C- and CD3+CD56+NKG2C+ T cells that provided the TCR beta repertoires. Just one sequenced donor of eight was HCMV-seronegative, while seven were seropositive. Study-wide findings and caveats: Each of roughly 6 donors carried dominant NKG2C+ clonotypes accounting for about 1.0-7.0% of CD8+ T cells.

TCRdb reprocessed the 5' RACE reads and reports one entry per CDR3 protein, with no DNA. With 200,000 to 300,000 distinct CDR3 sequences in the sample, the ten largest clones hold about 0.39%. Comment on this clonotype: As yet, its antigen is unknown.

This CDR3 region has 15 residues. Per germline, CDR1 ENHRY and CDR2 SYGVKD. The specimen sequenced was blood T cells: a sorted CD56 or NKG2C T cell subset, CD4+ or CD8+ T cells, or bulk PBMC T cells (not recorded which). This chain connects TRBV10-3 to TRBJ2-7; TCRdb outputs TRBD1, but without DNA this stays unchecked. This receptor was taken from a man aged 18 to 30 in good health. CDR3: CAIIDTRPGSYEQYF.